This is a list of T cell receptor beta chains from one sample in a study of response to subunit inactivated influenza vaccine. Each CDR3 protein gets one entry after TCRdb re-called the RT-PCR reads with MiXCR. The repertoire holds more than 150,000 distinct CDR3 sequences, with approximately 8.7% as singletons. Sequenced material: non-naive T cells sorted from PBMCs, taken on the day of vaccination. The source is a man in his forties or fifties who received an inactivated influenza vaccine. CDR3s include the opening cysteine and the closing phenylalanine or tryptophan. A D gene is named only where the DNA matches it firmly. A row's size may be missing; if present it is once, few, many or a size class.

v_call: TRBV29-1
j_call: TRBJ2-5
clone_size: many
d_call: NA
cdr3_aa: CSVAPQETQYF

v_call: TRBV28
j_call: TRBJ2-3
clone_size: NA
d_call: NA
cdr3_aa: CASCLSGGPTDTQYF

v_call: TRBV5-4
j_call: TRBJ1-2
clone_size: NA
d_call: NA
cdr3_aa: CASSLDSAGANYGYTF

v_call: TRBV5-1
j_call: TRBJ2-7
clone_size: few
d_call: TRBD1
cdr3_aa: CASSETTGGSRQYF

v_call: TRBV5-5
j_call: TRBJ2-4
clone_size: NA
d_call: NA
cdr3_aa: CASSLQGSGAKNIQYF

v_call: TRBV7-8
j_call: TRBJ1-5
clone_size: many
d_call: NA
cdr3_aa: CASSPQSGARQPQHF

v_call: TRBV20-1
j_call: TRBJ2-5
clone_size: many
d_call: TRBD2
cdr3_aa: CSASGRGLRETQYF

v_call: TRBV3-1
j_call: TRBJ1-4
clone_size: NA
d_call: NA
cdr3_aa: CASTRGKQGIQFF

v_call: TRBV12-3/TRBV12-4
j_call: TRBJ1-2
clone_size: NA
d_call: TRBD1
cdr3_aa: CASSLGPGQGRDGYTF

v_call: TRBV20-1
j_call: TRBJ1-5
clone_size: few
d_call: NA
cdr3_aa: CSATEQGDQPQHF

v_call: TRBV3-1
j_call: TRBJ2-2
clone_size: few
d_call: TRBD1
cdr3_aa: CASSPTGPGELFF

v_call: TRBV4-3
j_call: TRBJ2-6
clone_size: NA
d_call: NA
cdr3_aa: CASSQELPLTSGANVLTF

v_call: TRBV12-3/TRBV12-4
j_call: TRBJ2-6
clone_size: NA
d_call: NA
cdr3_aa: CASRRSSELPGANVLTF

v_call: TRBV20-1
j_call: TRBJ2-1
clone_size: NA
d_call: TRBD2
cdr3_aa: CSARATGGYSEQFF

v_call: TRBV6-5
j_call: TRBJ2-3
clone_size: many
d_call: NA
cdr3_aa: CASSLEDSTDTQYF

v_call: TRBV5-5
j_call: TRBJ2-2
clone_size: NA
d_call: TRBD1
cdr3_aa: CASSQIRDRGELFF

v_call: TRBV9
j_call: TRBJ2-1
clone_size: many
d_call: NA
cdr3_aa: CASSLMSNEQFF

v_call: TRBV28
j_call: TRBJ2-1
clone_size: many
d_call: NA
cdr3_aa: CATGGGLTYNEQFF

v_call: TRBV20-1
j_call: TRBJ2-1
clone_size: many
d_call: TRBD2
cdr3_aa: CSARPLGGTTLYNEQFF

v_call: TRBV5-1
j_call: TRBJ2-7
clone_size: many
d_call: NA
cdr3_aa: CASSFRATGISYEQYF

v_call: TRBV30
j_call: TRBJ1-4
clone_size: many
d_call: TRBD1
cdr3_aa: CAWSANRGVGKLFF

v_call: TRBV6-2/TRBV6-3
j_call: TRBJ2-7
clone_size: NA
d_call: NA
cdr3_aa: CASTLRDTLSYEQYF

v_call: TRBV12-3/TRBV12-4
j_call: TRBJ1-6
clone_size: few
d_call: NA
cdr3_aa: CASRISGKNSPLHF

v_call: TRBV7-9
j_call: TRBJ1-1
clone_size: many
d_call: NA
cdr3_aa: CASSPPANTEAFF

v_call: TRBV5-1
j_call: TRBJ2-2
clone_size: NA
d_call: NA
cdr3_aa: CASTLHGGQSGELFF

v_call: TRBV6-5
j_call: TRBJ2-3
clone_size: NA
d_call: NA
cdr3_aa: CASRIGDGVTDTQYF

v_call: TRBV9
j_call: TRBJ2-2
clone_size: few
d_call: TRBD1
cdr3_aa: CASSPRQGTAGELFF

v_call: TRBV2
j_call: TRBJ2-4
clone_size: few
d_call: TRBD2
cdr3_aa: CASRGGAKNIQYF

v_call: TRBV5-4
j_call: TRBJ2-5
clone_size: few
d_call: NA
cdr3_aa: CASSLARVTGGETQYF

v_call: TRBV20-1
j_call: TRBJ2-3
clone_size: NA
d_call: NA
cdr3_aa: CSARDLETYFTDTQYF

v_call: TRBV12-3/TRBV12-4
j_call: TRBJ1-1
clone_size: many
d_call: NA
cdr3_aa: CASSPRNTEAFF

v_call: TRBV28
j_call: TRBJ2-1
clone_size: few
d_call: TRBD2
cdr3_aa: CASSTSWISGSSYNEQFF

v_call: TRBV11-3
j_call: TRBJ2-2
clone_size: many
d_call: NA
cdr3_aa: CASSSFPGELFF

v_call: TRBV7-8
j_call: TRBJ1-5
clone_size: NA
d_call: NA
cdr3_aa: CASSARPSHGNQPQHF

v_call: TRBV5-1
j_call: TRBJ2-2
clone_size: NA
d_call: TRBD1
cdr3_aa: CATQPGQGNTGELFF

v_call: TRBV10-3
j_call: TRBJ1-2
clone_size: few
d_call: NA
cdr3_aa: CAIKWTATSYGYTF

v_call: TRBV20-1
j_call: TRBJ1-2
clone_size: NA
d_call: TRBD1
cdr3_aa: CSATGTVYGYTF

v_call: TRBV18
j_call: TRBJ1-2
clone_size: NA
d_call: TRBD1
cdr3_aa: CASSPFTRDRGNGYTF

v_call: TRBV5-1
j_call: TRBJ2-3
clone_size: few
d_call: NA
cdr3_aa: CASSPGVGSDTQYF

v_call: TRBV12-3/TRBV12-4
j_call: TRBJ2-3
clone_size: few
d_call: NA
cdr3_aa: CASSLGVSPSTDTQYF

v_call: TRBV20-1
j_call: TRBJ1-1
clone_size: few
d_call: NA
cdr3_aa: CSARERVGANAEAFF

v_call: TRBV9
j_call: TRBJ1-4
clone_size: NA
d_call: NA
cdr3_aa: CASSVGAINEKLFF

v_call: TRBV28
j_call: TRBJ1-5
clone_size: NA
d_call: NA
cdr3_aa: CASSFGARGRSNQPQHF

v_call: TRBV4-2
j_call: TRBJ2-6
clone_size: NA
d_call: NA
cdr3_aa: CASSQAAGANSGGANVLTF

v_call: TRBV5-1
j_call: TRBJ1-2
clone_size: few
d_call: TRBD1
cdr3_aa: CASRSGQGYGYGYTF

v_call: TRBV28
j_call: TRBJ1-2
clone_size: NA
d_call: NA
cdr3_aa: CASRSNYGYTF

v_call: TRBV4-1
j_call: TRBJ2-7
clone_size: NA
d_call: NA
cdr3_aa: CASSQVVRANEQYF

v_call: TRBV29-1
j_call: TRBJ1-5
clone_size: NA
d_call: TRBD1
cdr3_aa: CSVDWDRQTYQPQHF

v_call: TRBV13
j_call: TRBJ1-6
clone_size: few
d_call: NA
cdr3_aa: CASSPKQAKALHF

v_call: TRBV5-1
j_call: TRBJ1-2
clone_size: many
d_call: TRBD1
cdr3_aa: CASSPGTGYGYTF

v_call: TRBV20-1
j_call: TRBJ2-3
clone_size: many
d_call: TRBD1
cdr3_aa: CSAHRGPSGRTDTQYF

v_call: TRBV12-3/TRBV12-4
j_call: TRBJ2-7
clone_size: many
d_call: NA
cdr3_aa: CASSYVRDSEQYF

v_call: TRBV11-2
j_call: TRBJ2-1
clone_size: NA
d_call: TRBD2
cdr3_aa: CASSSGGAWRSYNEQFF

v_call: TRBV20-1
j_call: TRBJ2-7
clone_size: NA
d_call: NA
cdr3_aa: CSALEGSASSYEQYF

v_call: TRBV10-2
j_call: TRBJ2-1
clone_size: NA
d_call: TRBD2
cdr3_aa: CASSEPAGGLNEQFF

v_call: TRBV3-1
j_call: TRBJ2-6
clone_size: few
d_call: NA
cdr3_aa: CASSQSPGIAGANVLTF

v_call: TRBV12-3/TRBV12-4
j_call: TRBJ2-1
clone_size: few
d_call: TRBD2
cdr3_aa: CASSAPSGSSYNEQFF

v_call: TRBV5-1
j_call: TRBJ2-1
clone_size: many
d_call: NA
cdr3_aa: CASSLNVGSSYNEQFF

v_call: TRBV19
j_call: TRBJ2-4
clone_size: NA
d_call: NA
cdr3_aa: CASTTGWGNIQYF